The 27 T cell receptor beta chains below were found in one sample sequenced in a study of long-term antiretroviral therapy in people with HIV. An immunoSEQ assay, version v3.0, was performed at survey level. Here immunoSEQ multiplex PCR was the method, and the copy in TCRdb shows in-frame clones only, minus some. The sample holds over 25,000 clones, 90% to 97% seen once. The sequencing here drew on unsorted PBMCs, taken 6.5 to 6.6 years after starting antiretroviral therapy. The receptors were sampled from a young man with HIV.

This chain uses TRBV7-9 with TRBJ2-3; possibly TRBD2 for D (6 bases). This CDR3 comprises 14 residues. Trimming pared 4 bases from V and 0 bases from J, leaving 8 bases between. Germline CDR1 is SEHNR and CDR2 is FQNEAQ (reference sequence). The CDR3 protein is CASSSRGSTDTQYF. DNA for the CDR3: TGTGCCAGCAGCTCGCGGGGTAGCACAGATACGCAGTATTTT.

The CDR3 DNA sequence: TGTGCCAGCCACCTTTACAGCCGCACTGAAGCTTTCTTT. Its protein is CASHLYSRTEAFF. The chain links TRBV6-6 to TRBJ1-1, with D unclear. Deletions cut 8 bases from V and 4 bases from J, with 14 bases between. Germline V gives CDR1 MNHNY, CDR2 SVGAGI (reference sequence). The CDR3 loop spans 13 amino acids.

This clone was detected once. The rearrangement joins TRBV6-6 to TRBJ1-1; TRBD1 is a possible D gene (5 bases). Trimming took off 2 bases at V and 0 bases at J, with 13 bases between the two ends. CDR3 length: 16 residues. CDR1 is MNHNY and CDR2 is SVGAGI in the germline V gene (reference sequence). The CDR3 nucleotides are TGTGCCAGCAGTTACGGCAGGGAGCAGATGAACACTGAAGCTTTCTTT. Its translation is CASSYGREQMNTEAFF.

The chain couples TRBV27 to TRBJ2-3; TRBD1 matches at 7 bases. V trimming: 6 bases; J trimming: 4 bases; junction bases outside the gene matches: 16. The CDR3 loop spans 17 amino acids. Germline CDR1 MNHEY, CDR2 SMNVEV (reference sequence). CDR3 sequence (DNA): TGTGCCAGCAGCCCCCGGGCGAGACAGGGTCGTCCAGATACGCAGTATTTT. Amino acids: CASSPRARQGRPDTQYF.

V is TRBV6-1 and J is TRBJ2-7, with 7 bases matching TRBD1. Germline V gene sequence: CDR1 MNHNS, CDR2 SASEGT. After removal of 2 bases from V and 5 bases from J, the junction contained 12 bases not matched to a gene. The CDR3 is made up of 16 amino acids. CDR3 residues: CASSEIGTERKNEQYF. The CDR3 DNA reads as TGTGCCAGCAGTGAAATTGGGACAGAACGGAAGAACGAGCAGTACTTC.

The chain recombines TRBV9 with TRBJ1-1; 7 bases align to TRBD1. The J segment lost 6 bases and the V segment lost 4 bases, leaving 18 bases of the junction unmatched. CDR1 and CDR2 (germline): SGDLS, YYNGEE. The CDR3 has 17 residues. The CDR3 loop is CASSPLRTGRLNSEAFF. CDR3 in DNA: TGTGCCAGCAGCCCCCTAAGGACAGGACGTCTTAACTCTGAAGCTTTCTTT. Full variable domain (outside the CDR3, taken from reference TRBV9 and TRBJ1-1): DSGVTQTPKHLITATGQRVTLRCSPRSGDLSVYWYQQSLDQGLQFLIQYYNGEERAKGNILERFSAQQFPDLHSELNLSSLELGDSALYFCASSPLRTGRLNSEAFFGQGTRLTVV.

This chain's CDR3 is CASGLGAGATYEQYF. Here the CDR3 DNA reads TGTGCTAGTGGTTTGGGGGCGGGGGCCACCTACGAGCAGTACTTC. The chain couples TRBV12-5 to TRBJ2-7, with D maybe TRBD2 (7 bases). The length of the CDR3 is 15 residues. Germline CDR1 reads LGHNT; CDR2 reads FRNRAP. V shed 1 base and J shed 2 bases, with 12 bases lying between them.

The chain couples TRBV11-1 to TRBJ2-5, with TRBD2 matching 8 bases. There are 14 residues in the CDR3. Germline lookup yields CDR1 SGHAT and CDR2 FQDESV (reference sequence). V lost 4 bases to trimming and J lost 2 bases; unmatched junction nucleotides: 3. The CDR3 sequence is CASSSAGAQETQYF. DNA of the CDR3: TGTGCCAGCAGCTCAGCGGGAGCTCAAGAGACCCAGTACTTC.

The chain has TRBV2 and TRBJ2-7; 8 nucleotides align to TRBD1. CDR1 and CDR2 (germline): SNHLY, FYNNEI. The junction had 12 bases not matched to a gene; V was cut back by 5 bases and J by 6 bases. The CDR3 sequence is 15 residues long. In nucleotides, the CDR3 is TGTGCCAGCAGTCCACGGACAGGGAAATCAACCGAGCAGTACTTC. It codes for CASSPRTGKSTEQYF.

The genes are TRBV5-1 and TRBJ2-3; 7 nucleotides line up with TRBD2. Germline V gene data show CDR1 as SGHRS and CDR2 as YFSETQ. The CDR3 has 16 amino acids. V was pared by 3 bases and J by 2 bases, with 9 bases of the junction left unmatched. This CDR3 reads CASSSLAAADTDTQYF. CDR3 nucleotide sequence: TGCGCCAGCAGCTCTCTAGCGGCGGCCGACACAGATACGCAGTATTTT.

In its sample, this clone was seen once. The rearrangement joins TRBV10-3 to TRBJ2-7; 10 bases agree with TRBD1. The CDR3 has 15 amino acids. Germline V lookup: CDR1 ENHRY, CDR2 SYGVKD. V shed 7 bases, J shed 4 bases, and the junction held 10 bases outside the gene matches. The CDR3 protein is CAIKNRDRGGYEQYF. In nucleotides, the CDR3 is TGTGCCATCAAAAACCGGGACAGGGGAGGGTACGAGCAGTACTTC.

CDR3: CASSLGGGDTGELFF. CDR3 bases: TGCGCCAGCAGCTTGGGAGGCGGGGACACCGGGGAGCTGTTTTTT. The chain carries TRBV5-1 and TRBJ2-2; maybe TRBD2 (6 bases). This CDR3 has 15 residues. The V end lost 0 bases, the J end lost 3 bases, and 9 bases lay between the germline ends. CDR1 SGHRS and CDR2 YFSETQ come from the germline V gene.

This chain links TRBV6-5 with TRBJ2-5, with D perhaps matching TRBD2 (5 bases). V lost 8 bases and J lost 5, with 12 bases in between. In germline, CDR1 is MNHEY, CDR2 SVGAGI. The CDR3 is 12 amino acids. CDR3: CASFDGGETQYF. The CDR3, as DNA: TGTGCCAGCTTCGACGGCGGGGAGACCCAGTACTTC.

This clone has a single count. The rearrangement links TRBV19 to TRBJ2-1; 11 nucleotides agree with TRBD2. The V segment lost 8 bases and the J segment 7 bases; nucleotides outside the gene matches: 7. This CDR3 comprises 14 residues. Germline V gene sequence: CDR1 LNHDA, CDR2 SQIVND (reference sequence). The DNA of the CDR3 is TGTGCCAGTGCTCTAGCGGGGGGTATGAATGAGCAGTTCTTC. Protein product: CASALAGGMNEQFF.

V usage is TRBV4-3 and J usage is TRBJ2-5; 11 bases are a match to TRBD2. CDR1 is LGHNA, CDR2 YSLEER, per germline. The CDR3 totals 19 residues. J lost 1 base, V lost 0 bases, and 10 bases had no gene match. This CDR3 reads CASSQELASGRNPQETQYF. In DNA, the CDR3 is TGCGCCAGCAGCCAAGAGTTGGCTAGCGGGAGGAACCCCCAAGAGACCCAGTACTTC.

The CDR3 here is CASTSDQYGYTF. Here the CDR3 DNA reads TGTGCCAGTACTTCTGATCAATATGGCTACACCTTC. J is TRBJ1-2 and V is TRBV5-6, with D unresolved. The germline gives CDR1 SGHDT, CDR2 YYEEEE. Trimming took off 8 bases at V and 5 bases at J, with 13 bases between the two ends. CDR3 length: 12 amino acids.

The chain is built from TRBV7-6 and TRBJ1-1; tentative D call: TRBD1 (6 bases). The germline CDR1 and CDR2 sequences are SGHVS and FNYEAQ. V lost 5 bases and J lost 1, with 23 bases in between. This CDR3 region has 18 residues. The CDR3 DNA reads TGTGCCAGCAGCCACAGGGTTCCCTCACCGACCACGAACACTGAAGCTTTCTTT. Translation gives CASSHRVPSPTTNTEAFF.

The chain employs TRBV5-6 and TRBJ2-7; TRBD1 agrees at 10 bases. Germline-derived CDR1 and CDR2 are SGHDT and YYEEEE. The CDR3 loop spans 14 amino acids. Trimming took 3 bases from V and 3 from J; bases not matched to a gene: 3. DNA for the CDR3: TGTGCCAGCAGCTCGGGGACAGGGGACTACGAGCAGTACTTC. It is translated as CASSSGTGDYEQYF. Variable domain in full (rest from reference TRBV5-6 and TRBJ2-7): DAGVTQSPTHLIKTRGQQVTLRCSPKSGHDTVSWYQQALGQGPQFIFQYYEEEERQRGNFPDRFSGHQFPNYSSELNVNALLLGDSALYLCASSSGTGDYEQYFGPGTRLTVT.

J is TRBJ1-2 and V is TRBV19; no clear D. The CDR3 spans 12 residues. Germline CDR1 is LNHDA and CDR2 is SQIVND (reference sequence). The V gene lost 10 bases and the J gene lost 4 bases, with 13 bases spanning the gap. In nucleotides, the CDR3 is TGTGCCACTGCCGATACAGTCTATGGCTACACCTTC. It specifies CATADTVYGYTF.

The J gene is TRBJ2-5, the V gene TRBV9; D gene unclear. The germline CDR1 and CDR2 sequences are SGDLS and YYNGEE. Deletions cut 0 bases from V and 4 bases from J, with 10 bases between. There are 14 residues in the CDR3. The CDR3 region is CASSVGASGETQYF. In DNA, the CDR3 is TGTGCCAGCAGCGTAGGGGCTAGTGGAGAGACCCAGTACTTC.

The gene calls are TRBV20-1 and TRBJ1-2; 7 nucleotides agree with TRBD1. The CDR3 loop spans 11 amino acids. The trim removed 7 bases at V and 8 bases at J, leaving 7 bases unmatched. Germline lookup yields CDR1 DFQATT and CDR2 SNEGSKA (reference sequence). The CDR3 sequence: CSVDRVGGYTF. As DNA, the CDR3 is TGCAGTGTAGACAGGGTGGGGGGCTACACCTTC.

The chain combines TRBV6-6 with TRBJ2-2, with D hard to call. The CDR3 extends over 15 amino acids. V was clipped by 1 base and J by 6 bases, with 12 bases between them. Germline V lookup: CDR1 MNHNY, CDR2 SVGAGI (reference sequence). CDR3: CASSYFARNPGELFF. The CDR3 DNA follows: TGTGCCAGCAGTTACTTCGCAAGGAATCCCGGGGAGCTGTTTTTT.

The chain combines TRBV28 with TRBJ1-1, with 9 bases identical to TRBD1. With 6 bases clipped from V and 5 bases from J, the junction kept 7 bases outside the gene matches. The CDR3 is 14 residues long. Germline V gives CDR1 MDHEN, CDR2 SYDVKM. CDR3 sequence reads: CASSATGGITEAFF. DNA of the CDR3: TGTGCCAGCAGCGCGACAGGGGGGATAACTGAAGCTTTCTTT.

This chain uses TRBV7-2 with TRBJ2-7; TRBD2 matches at 10 bases. In germline, CDR1 is SGHTA, CDR2 FQGNSA. After removal of 1 base from V and 4 bases from J, the junction contained 10 bases not matched to a gene. This CDR3 region has 17 residues. The CDR3 nucleotides read TGTGCCAGCAGCTTAGTCATTGGAGCGGGGGGGCCATACGAGCAGTACTTC. Translating gives CASSLVIGAGGPYEQYF.

This clone occurred a few times. The chain links TRBV11-3 to TRBJ2-1; maybe TRBD2 (6 bases). Germline CDR1 and CDR2: SGHNT and YENEEA. The CDR3 totals 14 residues. The V gene lost 1 base and the J gene lost 10 bases, with 14 bases spanning the gap. As DNA, the CDR3 is TGTGCCAGCAGCTTAGTCGGGGGTCTGAGAGAGCAGTTCTTC. Amino acid sequence: CASSLVGGLREQFF.

The chain carries TRBV5-1 and TRBJ2-2; TRBD2 matches 10 bases. V shed 3 bases and J 5 bases; nucleotides not matched to a gene: 10. The CDR3 runs to 17 residues. Germline V gene sequence: CDR1 SGHRS, CDR2 YFSETQ. The CDR3, as DNA: TGCGCCAGCAGCTCCCCTAGCGGGAGACCTAGGACCGGGGAGCTGTTTTTT. It encodes CASSSPSGRPRTGELFF.

The chain couples TRBV11-2 to TRBJ2-1; D gene uncertain. The CDR3 spans 12 residues. V dropped 5 bases and J dropped 5 bases, with 7 bases sitting between them. Germline CDR1 reads SGHAT; CDR2 reads FQNNGV. For the CDR3, the DNA is TGTGCCAGCAGCCCCCCGAACAATGAGCAGTTCTTC. Translating gives CASSPPNNEQFF.